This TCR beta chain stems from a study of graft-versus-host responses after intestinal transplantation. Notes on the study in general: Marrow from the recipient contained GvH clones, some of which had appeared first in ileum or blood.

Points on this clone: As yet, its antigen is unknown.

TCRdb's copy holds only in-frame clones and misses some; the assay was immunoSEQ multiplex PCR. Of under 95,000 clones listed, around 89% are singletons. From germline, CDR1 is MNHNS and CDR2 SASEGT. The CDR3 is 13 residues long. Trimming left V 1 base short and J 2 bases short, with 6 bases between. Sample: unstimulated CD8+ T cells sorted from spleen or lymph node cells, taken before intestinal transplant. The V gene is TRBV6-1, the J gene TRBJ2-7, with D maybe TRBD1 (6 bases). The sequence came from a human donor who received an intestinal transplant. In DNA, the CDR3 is TGTGCCAGCAGTGAAGGGGACACCTACGAGCAGTACTTC. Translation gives CASSEGDTYEQYF.